This TCR beta chain was identified in a study of blood T cell repertoires in COVID-19. Using immunoSEQ multiplex PCR, the repertoire was profiled, and TCRdb retains in-frame clones only, with some absent. There are 310,000 or so clones in the sample; about 87% occur only once, and over 1% lies in the top ten. Trimming cost V 0 bases and J 3 bases; bases outside gene matches: 4. CDR1 and CDR2 from the germline V gene are SGHDT and YYEEEE. The CDR3 extends over 18 amino acids. This sequence originates from a man in his 70s with acute or convalescent COVID-19. This chain joins TRBV5-6 and TRBJ2-6; 12 bases agree with TRBD1. Sequenced sample: peripheral blood. CDR3 sequence: CASSLVGQGAVGANVLTF. CDR3 bases: TGTGCCAGCAGCTTGGTGGGACAGGGGGCTGTTGGGGCCAACGTCCTGACTTTC.